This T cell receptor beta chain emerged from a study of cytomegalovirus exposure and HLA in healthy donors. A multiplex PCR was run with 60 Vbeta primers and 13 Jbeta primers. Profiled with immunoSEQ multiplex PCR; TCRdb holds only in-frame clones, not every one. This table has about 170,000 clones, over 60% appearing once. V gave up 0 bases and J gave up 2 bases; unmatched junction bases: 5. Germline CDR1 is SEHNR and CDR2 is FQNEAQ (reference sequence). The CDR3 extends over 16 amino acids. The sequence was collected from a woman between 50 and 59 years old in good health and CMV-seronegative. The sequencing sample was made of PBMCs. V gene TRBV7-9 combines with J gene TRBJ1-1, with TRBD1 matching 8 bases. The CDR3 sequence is CASSLAGTGPNTEAFF. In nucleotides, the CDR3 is TGTGCCAGCAGCTTAGCGGGGACAGGTCCCAACACTGAAGCTTTCTTT. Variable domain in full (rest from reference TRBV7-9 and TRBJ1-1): DTGVSQNPRHKITKRGQNVTFRCDPISEHNRLYWYRQTLGQGPEFLTYFQNEAQLEKSRLLSDRFSAERPKGSFSTLEIQRTEQGDSAMYLCASSLAGTGPNTEAFFGQGTRLTVV.